Presented here are 21 T cell receptor beta chains from one specimen sequenced in a study of shared clonotypes between healthy human individuals. Terminally differentiated effector memory CD45RA+ cells were left out of the naive CD8 fraction, which was CD45RO-negative and positively selected for CCR7. Profiling relied on immunoSEQ multiplex PCR, and the TCRdb table lists in-frame clones only, not all of them. The sample yields under 1 million clones, 90% to 98% seen once. Sequenced sample: naive CD8+ T cells sorted from blood. Every receptor here comes from a man in his thirties or forties in good health.

The chain combines TRBV27 with TRBJ2-7, with 13 bases lining up with TRBD2. The length of the CDR3 is 16 residues. Germline V CDR1 and CDR2: MNHEY, SMNVEV (reference sequence). V was clipped by 3 bases and J by 6 bases; unmatched bases: 8. For the CDR3, the DNA is TGTGCCAGCAGTTTGCTAGGACTAGCGGGAGTATCCGAGCAGTACTTC. It translates to CASSLLGLAGVSEQYF.

The chain is built from TRBV2 and TRBJ2-2, with TRBD2 matching 7 bases. CDR3 size: 17 residues. The germline gives CDR1 SNHLY, CDR2 FYNNEI. The junction had 11 bases not matched to a gene; V was cut back by 3 bases and J by 4 bases. The CDR3 here is CASSETGRTRLTGELFF. The CDR3 coding sequence is TGTGCCAGCAGTGAGACGGGGAGGACTAGACTCACCGGGGAGCTGTTTTTT.

This clone was found once. The J gene is TRBJ2-4, the V gene TRBV9; D is possibly TRBD2 (6 bases). CDR1 and CDR2 from the germline V gene are SGDLS and YYNGEE. With 4 bases removed from V and 0 bases from J, the gap between germline ends came to 11 bases. The CDR3 has 15 amino acids. The CDR3 nucleotides are TGTGCCAGCAGCCCTGGGACTCTAGCCAAAAACATTCAGTACTTC. Translated, it gives CASSPGTLAKNIQYF. The full variable domain, with the rest looked up from reference TRBV9 and TRBJ2-4, is DSGVTQTPKHLITATGQRVTLRCSPRSGDLSVYWYQQSLDQGLQFLIQYYNGEERAKGNILERFSAQQFPDLHSELNLSSLELGDSALYFCASSPGTLAKNIQYFGAGTRLSVL.

The chain links TRBV9 to TRBJ2-2; a weak D match, TRBD1 (6 bases). The V end was cut by 2 bases, the J end by 7 bases, with 12 bases between. CDR1 is SGDLS and CDR2 is YYNGEE in the germline V gene. This CDR3 comprises 14 residues. This CDR3 is CASSVGGMDGELFF. The CDR3 DNA is TGTGCCAGCAGCGTTGGGGGCATGGACGGGGAGCTGTTTTTT.

The rearrangement links TRBV30 to TRBJ2-7, with D perhaps matching TRBD1 or TRBD2 (5 bases each). The CDR3 length is 13 residues. V was shortened by 2 bases and J by 5 bases, with 13 bases between the two germline ends. The V gene's germline CDR1 is GTSNPN and CDR2 SVGIG (reference sequence). As DNA, the CDR3 is TGTGCCTGGAGTCCAATGGGGGTCGACGAGCAGTACTTC. Its protein product is CAWSPMGVDEQYF.

V usage is TRBV27 and J usage is TRBJ2-7, with 8 bases that match TRBD2. CDR3 length equals 15 residues. Germline CDR1 MNHEY, CDR2 SMNVEV (reference sequence). V was pared by 4 bases and J by 2 bases, with 7 bases of the junction left unmatched. Here the CDR3 reads CASSSSGTRAYEQYF. The DNA of the CDR3 is TGTGCCAGCAGTTCCTCCGGGACTAGGGCCTACGAGCAGTACTTC.

V usage is TRBV7-3 and J usage is TRBJ2-1, with unresolved D. V was cut by 5 bases and J by 12 bases, with 29 bases left in between. Germline V gene data show CDR1 as SGHTA and CDR2 as FQGTGA. This CDR3 spans 17 amino acids. CDR3 loop: CASSLSPLPRIRNGQFF. As DNA, the CDR3 is TGTGCCAGCAGCCTCAGCCCTCTGCCCCGCATCCGGAACGGGCAGTTCTTC.

J is TRBJ2-5 and V is TRBV19; D is ambiguous. Germline V gene sequence: CDR1 LNHDA, CDR2 SQIVND (reference sequence). Trimming shortened V by 6 bases and J by 2 bases, and 13 bases separated the two germline ends. CDR3 length equals 14 residues. CDR3 sequence (DNA): TGTGCCAGTAGCCCCACTGCAGTACAAGAGACCCAGTACTTC. It codes for CASSPTAVQETQYF. The full variable domain, in which reference TRBV19 and TRBJ2-5 provide the parts outside the CDR3, is DGGITQSPKYLFRKEGQNVTLSCEQNLNHDAMYWYRQDPGQGLRLIYYSQIVNDFQKGDIAEGYSVSREKKESFPLTVTSAQKNPTAFYLCASSPTAVQETQYFGPGTRLLVL.

The rearrangement joins TRBV4-2 to TRBJ2-1; tentatively, D is TRBD2 (6 bases). Trimming cost V 0 bases and J 6 bases, with 15 bases left between them. Germline loops: CDR1 LGHNA, CDR2 YNFKEQ. This CDR3 comprises 16 residues. The CDR3 sequence: CASSQDNAGLGNEQFF. DNA for the CDR3: TGTGCCAGCAGCCAAGATAACGCGGGATTGGGCAATGAGCAGTTCTTC.

This clone was seen a single time. The chain is built from TRBV5-4 and TRBJ2-2; 10 bases are shared with TRBD2. Germline V gene sequence: CDR1 SGHNT, CDR2 YYREEE (reference sequence). The CDR3 extends over 15 amino acids. Trimming took 1 base from V and 4 from J; bases not matched to a gene: 1. This CDR3 is CASSLLAGATGELFF. The CDR3 DNA reads as TGTGCCAGCAGCTTGCTAGCGGGGGCCACCGGGGAGCTGTTTTTT.

This chain links TRBV28 with TRBJ1-2; 7 bases are shared with TRBD1. The CDR3 is made up of 16 amino acids. V shed 4 bases and J 6 bases; nucleotides not matched to a gene: 14. The germline V gene has CDR1 MDHEN and CDR2 SYDVKM. CDR3 nucleotides: TGTGCCAGCAGTTACGGGGGGACAGACACCTACCATGGCTACACCTTC. Its protein product is CASSYGGTDTYHGYTF.

The chain uses TRBV7-9 and TRBJ2-7, with D perhaps matching TRBD1 (6 bases). This CDR3 comprises 13 residues. Trimming removed 5 bases from V and 3 bases from J, with 11 bases in between. The V gene's germline CDR1 is SEHNR and CDR2 FQNEAQ (reference sequence). CDR3 bases: TGTGCCAGCAGCGGCCTACAGGGCTACGAGCAGTACTTC. Residues: CASSGLQGYEQYF.

The chain couples TRBV7-9 to TRBJ1-1; D is possibly TRBD1 (5 bases). The germline V gene has CDR1 SEHNR and CDR2 FQNEAQ (reference sequence). V lost 5 bases and J 3 bases, leaving 16 bases between the germline ends. The CDR3 is 15 amino acids. CDR3 DNA: TGTGCCAGCAGCCCCCGTTACCCGGGGGACACTGAAGCTTTCTTT. The encoded protein is CASSPRYPGDTEAFF.

The chain has TRBV27 and TRBJ2-3; tentatively, D is TRBD2 (6 bases). There are 15 residues in the CDR3. The germline gives CDR1 MNHEY, CDR2 SMNVEV (reference sequence). The ends were cut back, 6 bases at V and 2 bases at J, with 15 bases in the middle. The CDR3 loop reads CASSPRRGITDTQYF. The CDR3 nucleotides are TGTGCCAGCAGCCCCCGGAGGGGAATCACAGATACGCAGTATTTT.

The chain is built from TRBV2 and TRBJ2-5; a weak D match, TRBD2 (6 bases). The CDR3 length is 15 residues. CDR1 is SNHLY, CDR2 FYNNEI, per germline. Trimming left V 6 bases short and J 0 bases short, with 14 bases between. CDR3 loop: CASRGSGQNQETQYF. The DNA for the CDR3 is TGTGCCAGCAGGGGAAGCGGGCAAAACCAAGAGACCCAGTACTTC.

CDR3 region: CASSSYTEPGGDTQYF. In nucleotides, the CDR3 is TGTGCCAGCAGCTCCTACACCGAACCGGGTGGGGATACGCAGTATTTT. The V gene is TRBV11-2, the J gene TRBJ2-3, with D uncertain. This CDR3 has 16 amino acids. Germline loops: CDR1 SGHAT, CDR2 FQNNGV. The V end was cut by 4 bases, the J end by 6 bases, with 20 bases between.

The chain is built from TRBV11-2 and TRBJ2-3, with 7 bases matching TRBD2. The length of the CDR3 is 17 residues. V lost 0 bases, J lost 0 bases, and 6 bases stayed unmatched. Per germline, CDR1 SGHAT and CDR2 FQNNGV. In nucleotides, the CDR3 is TGTGCCAGCAGCTTAGACCCGCTAGCGGCAAGCACAGATACGCAGTATTTT. Protein: CASSLDPLAASTDTQYF.

The CDR3 DNA is TGTGCCAGTAGTATAGTTCACTCTGGGGCCAACGTCCTGACTTTC. Translated: CASSIVHSGANVLTF. The chain has TRBV19 and TRBJ2-6; no clear D. The CDR3 is 15 residues long. Germline lookup yields CDR1 LNHDA and CDR2 SQIVND (reference sequence). Trimming removed 1 base from V and 0 bases from J, with 4 bases in between.

This chain uses TRBV5-5 with TRBJ2-4; the D is unclear. This CDR3 is 15 amino acids long. Looked up from germline, CDR1 is SGHKS and CDR2 is YYEKEE (reference sequence). Trimming took off 4 bases at V and 2 bases at J, with 13 bases between the two ends. CDR3 residues: CASSLLASTKNIQYF. CDR3 in DNA: TGTGCCAGCAGCCTTCTTGCGTCCACCAAAAACATTCAGTACTTC.

V usage is TRBV27 and J usage is TRBJ1-1; D not certain. Germline assignment: CDR1 MNHEY and CDR2 SMNVEV (reference sequence). The CDR3 has 14 residues. Trimming pared 1 base from V and 0 bases from J, leaving 6 bases between. The CDR3 spells CASSLFPLNTEAFF. For the CDR3, the DNA is TGTGCCAGCAGTTTATTTCCTCTGAACACTGAAGCTTTCTTT.

As concerns this clone: Other DNA sequences from this sample encode an identical CDR3 as well. The rearrangement joins TRBV6-5 to TRBJ1-5; the D is unclear. Trimming removed 2 bases at V and 6 bases at J, with 8 bases between. The CDR3 extends over 13 amino acids. Germline CDR1 is MNHEY and CDR2 is SVGAGI. As DNA, the CDR3 is TGTGCCAGCAGTTACGGAGGAGGTCAGCCCCAGCATTTT. Its protein product is CASSYGGGQPQHF.